This passage covers 17 T cell receptor beta chains from one sample sequenced in a study of shared clonotypes between healthy human individuals. Profiling relied on immunoSEQ multiplex PCR, and the TCRdb table lists in-frame clones only, not all of them. The data hold more than 400,000 clones, with approximately 84% observed a single time. Sample: PBMCs. The origin of the receptors is a woman aged 40-49 years in good health. Some clones in this sample may be carry-over from other donors' samples.

About this clone itself: The sample carries other DNA sequences with the same CDR3. The chain recombines TRBV7-3 with TRBJ1-1, with unresolved D. The CDR3 contains 13 residues. Germline V CDR1 and CDR2: SGHTA, FQGTGA. V shed 0 bases and J shed 1 base, with 3 bases lying between them. The CDR3 protein is CASSLTGNTEAFF. The CDR3 bases are TGTGCCAGCAGCTTAACGGGGAACACTGAAGCTTTCTTT.

A word on this clone: A clone one base away is much larger, so this may be a read error. The rearrangement links TRBV2 to TRBJ2-2; no definite D call. CDR3 size: 12 residues. Germline values: CDR1 SNHLY, CDR2 FYNNEI. Trimming removed 5 bases at V and 5 bases at J, with 6 bases between. The CDR3 DNA reads as TGTGCCAGCAGTTCCGGGACCGGGGAGCTGTTTTTT. It yields the protein CASSSGTGELFF.

CDR3 residues: CASSLARDGNTEAFF. The CDR3, as DNA: TGCGCCAGCAGCTTGGCTCGAGACGGGAACACTGAAGCTTTCTTT. The rearrangement uses TRBV5-1 and TRBJ1-1, with D unresolved. The CDR3 contains 15 residues. Deletions cut 0 bases from V and 1 base from J, with 10 bases between. Germline V gives CDR1 SGHRS, CDR2 YFSETQ. The full variable domain, completed using reference TRBV5-1 and TRBJ1-1, is KAGVTQTPRYLIKTRGQQVTLSCSPISGHRSVSWYQQTPGQGLQFLFEYFSETQRNKGNFPGRFSGRQFSNSRSEMNVSTLELGDSALYLCASSLARDGNTEAFFGQGTRLTVV.

The rearrangement links TRBV10-1 to TRBJ2-2; 12 bases fit TRBD2. The V and J ends lost 6 bases and 5 bases, in that order; junction bases with no gene match: 7. From germline, CDR1 is WNHNN and CDR2 SYGVQD (reference sequence). This CDR3 is built from 16 residues. The CDR3 reads CASSPRTSGTTGELFF. CDR3 DNA: TGCGCCAGCAGCCCCCGGACTAGCGGGACGACCGGGGAGCTGTTTTTT.

As concerns this clone: A far larger clone differs by one base, so this is likely a read error. The chain joins TRBV5-1 to TRBJ2-3; no reliable D call. The length of the CDR3 is 14 residues. Trimming stripped 4 bases from V and 6 bases from J, with 15 bases between. Germline CDR1 SGHRS, CDR2 YFSETQ. CDR3 coding DNA: TGCGCCAGCAGCACAGCTAGTGTCGGGGATACGCAGTATTTT. Its translation is CASSTASVGDTQYF.

Comments on this clone: Other DNA sequences in this specimen translate into the identical CDR3. The gene calls are TRBV5-1 and TRBJ2-7; 7 bases match TRBD2. Germline V lookup: CDR1 SGHRS, CDR2 YFSETQ. The CDR3 runs to 13 residues. Trimming cost V 3 bases and J 6 bases; bases outside gene matches: 6. The CDR3 DNA reads as TGCGCCAGCAGCTGGGGGACGGGGGGCGAGCAGTACTTC. Its translation is CASSWGTGGEQYF.

The chain joins TRBV6-6 to TRBJ2-3; D might be TRBD1 or TRBD2, each matching 5 bases. The V gene lost 5 bases and the J gene lost 4 bases, with 13 bases spanning the gap. In germline, CDR1 is MNHNY, CDR2 SVGAGI (reference sequence). CDR3 length: 14 amino acids. The CDR3 protein is CASSNRGGSDTQYF. DNA of the CDR3: TGTGCCAGCAGTAACCGTGGGGGTTCAGATACGCAGTATTTT.

On this clone: This likely traces to a read error, being one base from a far larger clone. This sample includes further DNA sequences coding for the same CDR3. This rearrangement joins TRBV7-9 to TRBJ2-5; 13 bases are shared with TRBD2. This CDR3 contains 17 residues. The V gene's germline CDR1 is SEHNR and CDR2 FQNEAQ (reference sequence). The CDR3 DNA reads as TGTGCCAGCAGCCATAGGACTAGCGGGAGATTCGGGGAGACACAGTACTTC. Translating gives CASSHRTSGRFGETQYF.

With regard to this clone: Different DNA sequences within this sample yield the same CDR3. The chain is built from TRBV5-1 and TRBJ1-4, with D maybe TRBD1 (5 bases). This CDR3 region has 14 residues. Germline-derived CDR1 and CDR2 are SGHRS and YFSETQ. Trimming cost V 2 bases and J 6 bases, with 11 bases left between them. DNA for the CDR3: TGCGCCAGCAGCTTTGGGCAGGGTGATGAAAAACTGTTTTTT. Its translation: CASSFGQGDEKLFF.

The table lists this clone with a count of one. The chain has TRBV7-2 and TRBJ2-3; D gene ambiguous. The CDR3 is made up of 15 amino acids. The germline CDR1 and CDR2 sequences are SGHTA and FQGNSA. V lost 5 bases and J 3 bases, leaving 15 bases between the germline ends. CDR3 in DNA: TGTGCCAGCAGCCGAAACAGTTTTGCAACAGATACGCAGTATTTT. Translated: CASSRNSFATDTQYF.

The rearrangement joins TRBV28 to TRBJ2-7, with D unclear. This CDR3 is 15 amino acids long. Germline CDR1 MDHEN, CDR2 SYDVKM. Trimming removed 4 bases at V and 2 bases at J, with 15 bases between. CDR3 region: CASSSTGVRAYEQYF. The CDR3 DNA is TGTGCCAGCAGTTCCACGGGCGTTCGGGCCTACGAGCAGTACTTC.

The chain is built from TRBV27 and TRBJ2-7; maybe TRBD2 (6 bases). Germline CDR1 reads MNHEY; CDR2 reads SMNVEV (reference sequence). Trimming stripped 5 bases from V and 2 bases from J, with 19 bases between. The CDR3 totals 16 residues. CDR3 nucleotides: TGTGCCAGCAGTCCCTCCCCTATCCGCGGGACCTACGAGCAGTACTTC. The encoded protein is CASSPSPIRGTYEQYF.

The chain recombines TRBV7-8 with TRBJ1-4; maybe TRBD1 (5 bases). CDR3 length: 15 amino acids. CDR1 SGHVS and CDR2 FQNEAQ come from the germline V gene. Trimming shortened V by 2 bases and J by 3 bases, and 10 bases separated the two germline ends. This CDR3 reads CASSLRGGANEKLFF. The DNA of the CDR3 is TGTGCCAGCAGCTTAAGGGGAGGGGCTAATGAAAAACTGTTTTTT. Using reference TRBV7-8 and TRBJ1-4 for the parts outside the CDR3, the full variable domain is GAGVSQSPRYKVAKRGQDVALRCDPISGHVSLFWYQQALGQGPEFLTYFQNEAQLDKSGLPSDRFFAERPEGSVSTLKIQRTQQEDSAVYLCASSLRGGANEKLFFGSGTQLSVL.

This clone was recorded a few times. One base away lies a much larger clone, so this may be a sequencing read error. The chain uses TRBV7-9 and TRBJ1-2; the match to TRBD1 covers 10 bases. J lost 4 bases, V lost 8 bases, and 10 bases had no gene match. Germline V gene data show CDR1 as SEHNR and CDR2 as FQNEAQ (reference sequence). The CDR3 runs to 15 residues. The CDR3 bases are TGTGCCAGCGGCGTACGTGGGACAGGGGTCTATGGCTACACCTTC. This gives the protein CASGVRGTGVYGYTF.

The V and J genes are TRBV19 and TRBJ1-2, with D unclear. Per germline, CDR1 LNHDA and CDR2 SQIVND (reference sequence). There are 14 residues in the CDR3. Trimming shortened V by 7 bases and J by 0 bases, and 12 bases separated the two germline ends. CDR3 bases: TGTGCCAGTACTCCCCTAATAGCTAACTATGGCTACACCTTC. Amino acids: CASTPLIANYGYTF.

Concerning this clone itself: A far larger clone is one nucleotide away, so this likely arose from a read error. DNA for the CDR3: TGTGCCAGCAGCTTGGGCCTTCCGGACACCGGGGAGCTGTTTTTT. As protein: CASSLGLPDTGELFF. V is TRBV5-4 and J is TRBJ2-2, with D unresolved. CDR1 and CDR2 (germline): SGHNT, YYREEE (reference sequence). CDR3 length equals 15 residues. Trimming removed 0 bases at V and 3 bases at J, with 9 bases between.

This sequence joins TRBV5-1 and TRBJ1-1; D is undetermined. Germline V gives CDR1 SGHRS, CDR2 YFSETQ. Trimming took 3 bases from V and 5 from J, leaving 20 bases between them. This CDR3 has 16 amino acids. The DNA for the CDR3 is TGCGCCAGCAGCTCAACAACGGGAACCCGTGGGACTGAAGCTTTCTTT. Residues: CASSSTTGTRGTEAFF.